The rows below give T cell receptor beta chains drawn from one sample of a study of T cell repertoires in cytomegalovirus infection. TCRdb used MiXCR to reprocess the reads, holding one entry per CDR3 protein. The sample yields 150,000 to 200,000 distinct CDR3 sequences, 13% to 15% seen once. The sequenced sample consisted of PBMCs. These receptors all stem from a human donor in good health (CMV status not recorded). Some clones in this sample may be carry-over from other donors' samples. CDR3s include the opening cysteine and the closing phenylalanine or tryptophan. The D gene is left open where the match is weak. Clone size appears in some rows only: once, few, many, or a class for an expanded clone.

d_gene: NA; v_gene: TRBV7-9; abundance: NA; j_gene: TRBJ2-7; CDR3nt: TGTGCCAGCAGCTTAACCGCAGGAAGCTCCTACGAGCAGTACTTC; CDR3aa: CASSLTAGSSYEQYF
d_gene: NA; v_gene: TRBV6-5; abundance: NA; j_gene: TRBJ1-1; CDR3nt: TGTGCCAGCAGTTACGAGGGGGACACTGAAGCTTTCTTT; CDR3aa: CASSYEGDTEAFF
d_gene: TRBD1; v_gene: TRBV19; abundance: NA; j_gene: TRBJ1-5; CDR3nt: TGTGCCAGTAGCAACGACAGGGGGACTAATCAGCCCCAGCATTTT; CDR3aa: CASSNDRGTNQPQHF
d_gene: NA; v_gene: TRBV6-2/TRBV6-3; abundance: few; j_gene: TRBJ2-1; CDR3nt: TGTGCCAGCAGTGCCTCGTGGGGCGAGCAGTTCTTC; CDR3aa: CASSASWGEQFF
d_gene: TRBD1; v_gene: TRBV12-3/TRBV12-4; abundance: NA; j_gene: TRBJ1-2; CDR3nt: TGTGCCAGCAGTTCCATAGGAGGGGGCCCCAAGAGTGGCTACACCTTC; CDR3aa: CASSSIGGGPKSGYTF
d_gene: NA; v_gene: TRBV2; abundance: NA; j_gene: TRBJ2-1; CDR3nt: TGTGCCAGCAGTGAAGCAGGACTCCTAGGCCGTGACAATGAGCAGTTCTTC; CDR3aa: CASSEAGLLGRDNEQFF
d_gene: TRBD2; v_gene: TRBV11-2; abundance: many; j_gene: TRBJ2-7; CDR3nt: TGTGCCAGTCGGAGACCGGGACTAGCGGGAGCTAACTACGAGCAGTACTTC; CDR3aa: CASRRPGLAGANYEQYF
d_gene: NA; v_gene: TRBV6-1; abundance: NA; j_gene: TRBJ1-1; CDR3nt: TGTGCCAGCAGTGGGGTAGGGAACACTGAAGCTTTCTTT; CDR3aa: CASSGVGNTEAFF
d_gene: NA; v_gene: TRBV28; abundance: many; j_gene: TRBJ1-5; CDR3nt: TGTGCCAGCAGTTTCCTCCCCCAGGGATCTAGCAATCAGCCCCAGCATTTT; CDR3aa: CASSFLPQGSSNQPQHF
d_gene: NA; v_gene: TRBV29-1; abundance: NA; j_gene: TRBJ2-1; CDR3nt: TGCAGCGTTGCCACCAGGGGAGGAGGTGAGCAGTTCTTC; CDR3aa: CSVATRGGGEQFF
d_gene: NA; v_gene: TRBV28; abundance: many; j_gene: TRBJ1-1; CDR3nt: TGTGCCAGTACACAACGAAGGGACTCCGTTGCAGCTTTCTTT; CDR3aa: CASTQRRDSVAAFF
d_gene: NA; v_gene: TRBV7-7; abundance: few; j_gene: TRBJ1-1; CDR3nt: TGTGCTAGCAGCTTACACGGAAACACTGAAGCTTTCTTT; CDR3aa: CASSLHGNTEAFF
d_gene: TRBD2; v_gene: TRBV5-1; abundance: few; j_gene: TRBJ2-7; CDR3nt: TGCGCCAGCAGCTTCGGGGGGACCTACGAGCAGTACTTC; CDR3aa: CASSFGGTYEQYF